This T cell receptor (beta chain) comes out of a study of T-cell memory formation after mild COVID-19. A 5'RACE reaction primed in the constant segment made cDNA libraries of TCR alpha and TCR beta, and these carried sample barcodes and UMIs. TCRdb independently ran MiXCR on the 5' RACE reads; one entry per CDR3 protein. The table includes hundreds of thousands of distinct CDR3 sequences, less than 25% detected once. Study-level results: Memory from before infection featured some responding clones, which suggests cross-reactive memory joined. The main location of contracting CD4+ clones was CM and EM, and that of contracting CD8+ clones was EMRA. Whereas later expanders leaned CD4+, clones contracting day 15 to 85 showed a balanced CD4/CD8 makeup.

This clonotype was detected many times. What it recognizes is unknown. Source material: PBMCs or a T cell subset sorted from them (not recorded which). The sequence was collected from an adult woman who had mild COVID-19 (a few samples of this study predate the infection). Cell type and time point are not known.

CDR3 protein: CASSFYGGDTDTQYF. CDR3 DNA: TGTGCCAGCAGCTTTTACGGCGGGGACACAGATACGCAGTATTTT. The chain joins TRBV7-3 to TRBJ2-3; possible D gene TRBD2, 6 bases. The V gene's germline CDR1 is SGHTA and CDR2 FQGTGA. V was cut by 3 bases and J by 2 bases, with 12 bases left in between. The CDR3 is made up of 15 amino acids. The whole variable domain, filled in from reference TRBV7-3 and TRBJ2-3, reads GAGVSQTPSNKVTEKGKYVELRCDPISGHTALYWYRQSLGQGPEFLIYFQGTGAADDSGLPNDRFFAVRPEGSVSTLKIQRTERGDSAVYLCASSFYGGDTDTQYFGPGTRLTVL.